The 32 T cell receptor beta chains below come from one sample, sequenced in a study of blood T cell repertoires in COVID-19. Clones were sequenced by immunoSEQ multiplex PCR, and TCRdb holds only the in-frame ones, with some missing. The table records under 25,000 clones, about 80% of them present only once. Material: peripheral blood. The receptor set was obtained from an older man with acute or convalescent COVID-19.

The CDR3 nucleotides are TGTGCCAGCAGCTTATCGTCTAGCGCTAACACCGGGGAGCTGTTTTTT. Residues: CASSLSSSANTGELFF. The gene calls are TRBV7-3 and TRBJ2-2; possible D gene TRBD2, 6 bases. The CDR3 extends over 16 amino acids. V dropped 2 bases and J dropped 2 bases, with 12 bases sitting between them. The germline V gene has CDR1 SGHTA and CDR2 FQGTGA.

This chain uses TRBV21-1 with TRBJ2-5; the table calls TRBD2, which could not be checked here. TRBV21-1 is an annotated pseudogene. The CDR3 runs to 15 residues. The CDR3 coding sequence is TGTGCCAGCAGCAAAGTCATGGGCGGAGGGGAGACCCAGTACTTC. Translated: CASSKVMGGGETQYF.

This chain connects TRBV7-9 to TRBJ1-3; D gene ambiguous. From germline, CDR1 is SEHNR and CDR2 FQNEAQ (reference sequence). The CDR3 has 14 residues. Trimming removed 1 base at V and 2 bases at J, with 6 bases between. In DNA, the CDR3 is TGTGCCAGCAGCTTAGGCTCAGCTGGAAACACCATATATTTT. It is translated as CASSLGSAGNTIYF.

This clone was seen more than once but under ten times. The gene calls are TRBV12-5 and TRBJ2-1, with 9 bases matching TRBD2. Trimming removed 1 base from V and 5 bases from J; junction bases left unmatched: 3. CDR3 size: 15 residues. The germline V gene encodes CDR1 LGHNT and CDR2 FRNRAP. CDR3 sequence (DNA): TGTGCTAGTGGTTTGGGACTAGCGGCCAACAATGAGCAGTTCTTC. It encodes CASGLGLAANNEQFF.

This sequence joins TRBV7-9 and TRBJ1-1; a weak D match, TRBD1 (6 bases). The CDR3 contains 14 residues. V dropped 5 bases and J dropped 3 bases, with 13 bases sitting between them. Per germline, CDR1 SEHNR and CDR2 FQNEAQ (reference sequence). CDR3 sequence reads: CASSQGKGDTEAFF. CDR3 in DNA: TGTGCCAGCAGCCAAGGGAAGGGGGACACTGAAGCTTTCTTT. Drawing the rest from reference TRBV7-9 and TRBJ1-1, the complete variable domain is DTGVSQNPRHKITKRGQNVTFRCDPISEHNRLYWYRQTLGQGPEFLTYFQNEAQLEKSRLLSDRFSAERPKGSFSTLEIQRTEQGDSAMYLCASSQGKGDTEAFFGQGTRLTVV.

CDR3 sequence: CASSSLTSGGVYEQYF. In nucleotides, the CDR3 is TGTGCCAGCAGCTCCCTGACTAGCGGGGGGGTTTACGAGCAGTACTTC. The chain recombines TRBV7-2 with TRBJ2-7; 14 nucleotides match TRBD2. CDR3 length: 16 amino acids. Trimming removed 4 bases from V and 4 bases from J; junction bases left unmatched: 6. CDR1 and CDR2 (germline): SGHTA, FQGNSA.

This chain connects TRBV19 to TRBJ2-7; 7 bases fit TRBD1. V lost 5 bases, J lost 1 base, and 5 bases stayed unmatched. The CDR3 has 14 amino acids. Germline-derived CDR1 and CDR2 are LNHDA and SQIVND (reference sequence). The CDR3 spells CASSDRDRSYEQYF. The CDR3 DNA reads TGTGCCAGTAGTGACCGGGACAGATCCTACGAGCAGTACTTC.

This clone appeared a few times. This rearrangement joins TRBV30 to TRBJ1-2; the match to TRBD1 covers 8 bases. The ends lost 2 bases at V and 10 bases at J; junction bases unmatched: 9. The V gene's germline CDR1 is GTSNPN and CDR2 SVGIG (reference sequence). The CDR3 runs 13 residues. The CDR3 loop is CAWSRFGQGIYTF. CDR3 nucleotide sequence: TGTGCCTGGAGTCGCTTCGGACAGGGTATCTACACCTTC.

This clone was detected once. The chain links TRBV5-1 to TRBJ1-1, with D possibly TRBD1 on 6 matching bases. The CDR3 covers 16 residues. V lost 2 bases, J lost 4 bases, and 18 bases lay in between. Per the germline V gene, CDR1 is SGHRS and CDR2 is YFSETQ. Written as DNA, the CDR3 is TGCGCCAGCAGCTTCCGGGACACTGGCCGTCGCACTGAAGCTTTCTTT. Translation gives CASSFRDTGRRTEAFF.

The V and J genes are TRBV18 and TRBJ2-3; possibly TRBD1 for D (6 bases). Per the germline V gene, CDR1 is KGHSH and CDR2 is LQKENI. The V end lost 5 bases, the J end lost 4 bases, and 16 bases lay between the germline ends. The CDR3 totals 15 residues. CDR3 DNA sequence: TGTGCCAGCTCATTTTGGGGGCCCGGGGCAGATACGCAGTATTTT. Its translation: CASSFWGPGADTQYF.

This clone has more than one count but fewer than ten. This sequence joins TRBV10-3 and TRBJ1-2; 7 bases fit TRBD1. CDR1 is ENHRY, CDR2 SYGVKD, per germline. J gave up 6 bases and V 6 bases, and 7 bases lay outside the gene matches. The CDR3 spans 13 residues. This chain's CDR3 is CAIRPDRMDGYTF. The CDR3 coding sequence is TGTGCCATCAGGCCGGACAGGATGGATGGCTACACCTTC.

The chain employs TRBV12-3 or TRBV12-4 and TRBJ2-2; D gene unclear. V was shortened by 7 bases and J by 6 bases, with 9 bases between the two germline ends. The CDR3 spans 12 residues. The CDR3 region is CASNRVAGELFF. As DNA, the CDR3 is TGTGCCAGCAACCGGGTGGCCGGGGAGCTGTTTTTT.

The chain joins TRBV7-2 to TRBJ1-3; unclear D gene. Germline assignment: CDR1 SGHTA and CDR2 FQGNSA. V was shortened by 2 bases and J by 0 bases, with 8 bases between the two germline ends. This CDR3 is built from 15 residues. CDR3 nucleotides: TGTGCCAGCAGCTTAAGCGTAGGCTCTGGAAACACCATATATTTT. It encodes CASSLSVGSGNTIYF.

The rearrangement links TRBV30 to TRBJ1-1, with D uncertain. This CDR3 contains 12 residues. V shed 5 bases and J shed 1 base, with 8 bases lying between them. Germline V gene sequence: CDR1 GTSNPN, CDR2 SVGIG (reference sequence). The DNA for the CDR3 is TGTGCCTGGGGAAGAGAGAACACTGAAGCTTTCTTT. Translating it yields CAWGRENTEAFF.

The genes are TRBV14 and TRBJ1-2; tentative D call: TRBD1 (5 bases). The CDR3 contains 15 residues. Looked up from germline, CDR1 is SGHDN and CDR2 is FVKESK. V was clipped by 0 bases and J by 7 bases, with 15 bases between them. CDR3 protein: CASSQDWRGSGGYTF. CDR3 coding DNA: TGTGCCAGCAGCCAAGATTGGAGGGGCAGTGGTGGCTACACCTTC.

The V call is TRBV5-1, the J call TRBJ1-4, with 7 bases aligning to TRBD1. The CDR3 loop spans 17 amino acids. J lost 2 bases, V lost 1 base, and 8 bases had no gene match. Looked up from germline, CDR1 is SGHRS and CDR2 is YFSETQ. DNA for the CDR3: TGCGCCAGCAGCTTGAGGGGGCAGATCTATACTAATGAAAAACTGTTTTTT. It encodes CASSLRGQIYTNEKLFF. The whole variable domain, remainder taken from reference TRBV5-1 and TRBJ1-4, is KAGVTQTPRYLIKTRGQQVTLSCSPISGHRSVSWYQQTPGQGLQFLFEYFSETQRNKGNFPGRFSGRQFSNSRSEMNVSTLELGDSALYLCASSLRGQIYTNEKLFFGSGTQLSVL.

The chain joins TRBV19 to TRBJ2-1; 10 positions match TRBD2. CDR1 is LNHDA and CDR2 is SQIVND in the germline V gene (reference sequence). V was clipped by 3 bases and J by 9 bases; unmatched bases: 5. This CDR3 comprises 14 residues. Written as DNA, the CDR3 is TGTGCCAGTAGTATTCAGCGGGGGGGTGCTGAGCAGTTCTTC. As protein: CASSIQRGGAEQFF.

The V call is TRBV6-5, the J call TRBJ1-6; TRBD1 is a possible D gene (5 bases). Trimming removed 7 bases from V and 10 bases from J, with 14 bases in between. This CDR3 is built from 13 residues. Per the germline V gene, CDR1 is MNHEY and CDR2 is SVGAGI. Written as DNA, the CDR3 is TGTGCCAGCACTCGGAATCAGGGATCACCCCTCCACTTT. Protein product: CASTRNQGSPLHF.

The chain links TRBV11-2 to TRBJ1-3; 8 bases are a match to TRBD1. The CDR3 spans 15 residues. Trimming removed 5 bases from V and 6 bases from J; junction bases left unmatched: 9. In germline, CDR1 is SGHAT, CDR2 FQNNGV. CDR3 loop: CASSTRTGSENTIYF. In nucleotides, the CDR3 is TGTGCCAGCAGCACCCGGACAGGGTCAGAAAACACCATATATTTT.

The gene calls are TRBV19 and TRBJ1-5, with D unresolved. V was clipped by 4 bases and J by 3 bases, with 7 bases between them. From germline, CDR1 is LNHDA and CDR2 SQIVND (reference sequence). This CDR3 spans 13 amino acids. The CDR3 DNA sequence: TGTGCCAGTAGTAGCTCAGTCAATCAGCCCCAGCATTTT. This sequence encodes CASSSSVNQPQHF.

The rearrangement joins TRBV7-2 to TRBJ2-1; 7 bases align to TRBD2. Germline CDR1 SGHTA, CDR2 FQGNSA. The CDR3 extends over 17 amino acids. Losses at the gene ends were 5 bases for V and 0 bases for J; bases not matched to a gene: 10. The CDR3 nucleotides are TGTGCCAGCAGCCGGCGGGGGAGTCCGCTCTCCTACAATGAGCAGTTCTTC. It codes for CASSRRGSPLSYNEQFF.

This clone was counted once. The genes are TRBV5-1 and TRBJ2-3; D remains unclear. CDR1 is SGHRS and CDR2 is YFSETQ in the germline V gene. The CDR3 runs to 13 residues. Trimming removed 5 bases from V and 0 bases from J, with 7 bases in between. The CDR3 DNA sequence: TGCGCCAGCAGTTCTGGCAGCACAGATACGCAGTATTTT. Protein product: CASSSGSTDTQYF.

This chain links TRBV18 with TRBJ2-1; TRBD2 matches at 8 bases. Germline V gene lookup returns CDR1 KGHSH and CDR2 LQKENI. The CDR3 runs 13 residues. The junction had 1 base not matched to a gene; V was cut back by 2 bases and J by 7 bases. CDR3 residues: CASSPGTRNEQFF. DNA for the CDR3: TGTGCCAGCTCACCAGGGACTAGAAATGAGCAGTTCTTC.

V is TRBV7-2 and J is TRBJ2-5, with TRBD1 as a possible D gene (6 bases). Germline loops: CDR1 SGHTA, CDR2 FQGNSA. The V end was cut by 3 bases, the J end by 1 base, with 18 bases between. The CDR3 extends over 17 amino acids. CDR3 bases: TGTGCCAGCAGCTTCCTGGGCCTCAGGGGCCTCCAAGAGACCCAGTACTTC. Translated, it gives CASSFLGLRGLQETQYF. The full variable domain, rest sourced from reference TRBV7-2 and TRBJ2-5, is GAGVSQSPSNKVTEKGKDVELRCDPISGHTALYWYRQSLGQGLEFLIYFQGNSAPDKSGLPSDRFSAERTGGSVSTLTIQRTQQEDSAVYLCASSFLGLRGLQETQYFGPGTRLLVL.

A single count supports this clone. The gene calls are TRBV5-1 and TRBJ1-1; tentatively, D is TRBD1 (5 bases). CDR3 length: 13 residues. Germline-derived CDR1 and CDR2 are SGHRS and YFSETQ. V was clipped by 2 bases and J by 1 base, with 6 bases between them. The CDR3 DNA sequence: TGCGCCAGCAGCTTTCAGGGGAACACTGAAGCTTTCTTT. This encodes CASSFQGNTEAFF.

This chain joins TRBV2 and TRBJ2-1, with 7 bases fitting TRBD2. The germline gives CDR1 SNHLY, CDR2 FYNNEI. Germline trimming cut 0 bases from V and 8 bases from J; bases unmatched to any gene: 13. The CDR3 is 17 residues long. This chain's CDR3 is CASSEAMRGSDEDEQFF. DNA of the CDR3: TGTGCCAGCAGTGAAGCGATGCGGGGGTCGGACGAGGATGAGCAGTTCTTC.

This chain uses TRBV6-6 with TRBJ1-5; D is possibly TRBD1 (6 bases). CDR3 length: 14 amino acids. With 5 bases removed from V and 4 bases from J, the gap between germline ends came to 12 bases. From germline, CDR1 is MNHNY and CDR2 SVGAGI (reference sequence). CDR3 nucleotides: TGTGCCAGCAGTACTACAGGGTATAATCAGCCCCAGCATTTT. It is translated as CASSTTGYNQPQHF.

V usage is TRBV11-3 and J usage is TRBJ2-7; a weak D match, TRBD2 (6 bases). Germline-derived CDR1 and CDR2 are SGHNT and YENEEA. The CDR3 length is 13 residues. The ends were cut back, 5 bases at V and 7 bases at J, with 15 bases in the middle. DNA for the CDR3: TGTGCCAGCAGCCTTTCCGGGAGTACGGAGCAGTACTTC. Encoded protein: CASSLSGSTEQYF.

V usage is TRBV6-5 and J usage is TRBJ1-2; weak D call: TRBD1 (6 bases). In germline, CDR1 is MNHEY, CDR2 SVGAGI. Trimming pared 8 bases from V and 3 bases from J, leaving 13 bases between. The CDR3 sequence is 13 residues long. The CDR3 DNA reads as TGTGCCAGCCTTCCACGACAGGACTATGGCTACACCTTC. Protein product: CASLPRQDYGYTF.

The CDR3 loop is CASSQATGPRGTGELFF. CDR3 DNA: TGTGCCAGCAGCCAAGCAACAGGGCCCCGGGGCACCGGGGAGCTGTTTTTT. The chain employs TRBV3-1 (or the pseudogene TRBV3-2) and TRBJ2-2, with TRBD1 as a possible D gene (6 bases). CDR3 size: 17 residues. V lost 1 base and J 4 bases, leaving 16 bases between the germline ends. Germline V gene data show CDR1 as LGHDT and CDR2 as YNNKEL (reference sequence).

This clone was seen just once. The V gene is TRBV5-8, the J gene TRBJ1-5; 8 nucleotides line up with TRBD1. Unmatched junction bases numbered 8, after V lost 5 bases and J lost 4 bases. CDR3 length equals 15 residues. From germline, CDR1 is SGHTS and CDR2 YDEGEE. Written as DNA, the CDR3 is TGTGCCAGCAGTCTCGGGACAGGCGGAAATCAGCCCCAGCATTTT. Translated: CASSLGTGGNQPQHF.

The CDR3 is CASSLALGASDEQFF. In DNA, the CDR3 is TGTGCCAGCAGTTTGGCCCTCGGGGCTAGCGATGAGCAGTTCTTC. This rearrangement joins TRBV28 to TRBJ2-1, with TRBD2 as a possible D gene (6 bases). Trimming shortened V by 3 bases and J by 8 bases, and 17 bases separated the two germline ends. Germline CDR1 and CDR2: MDHEN and SYDVKM. CDR3 length: 15 residues.